Sequencing of this T cell receptor (beta chain) was carried out in a study of blood T cell repertoires in COVID-19. Only in-frame clones appear in the TCRdb table, and some are missing; sequencing was by immunoSEQ multiplex PCR. Of about 60,000 clones in the sample, roughly 72% were seen once. From germline, CDR1 is MNHNS and CDR2 SASEGT. Losses at the gene ends were 1 base for V and 8 bases for J; bases not matched to a gene: 3. The CDR3 runs to 14 residues. This clone turned up a few times. The rearrangement links TRBV6-1 to TRBJ2-4; 9 nucleotides line up with TRBD1. The specimen sequenced was peripheral blood. This TCR came from a woman aged 70-85 years with COVID-19, enrolled during active disease. DNA of the CDR3: TGTGCCAGCAGTGAAGGGACAGGGGTCTACATTCAGTACTTC. This sequence encodes CASSEGTGVYIQYF.